These 14 T cell receptor beta chains originate from one sample sequenced in a study of blood T cell repertoires in COVID-19. Data came from immunoSEQ multiplex PCR; TCRdb stores just in-frame clones and leaves some out. The table has 150,000 to 200,000 clones, less than 90% seen once; the top ten hold 2% to 2.5%. Sequencing was done on a sample of peripheral blood. These receptor sequences come from a man in his 70s with active or convalescent COVID-19.

This chain links TRBV3-1 (or the pseudogene TRBV3-2) with TRBJ2-5; the D gene is possibly TRBD2 (5 bases). The germline V gene encodes CDR1 LGHDT and CDR2 YNNKEL (reference sequence). Trimming pared 4 bases from V and 1 base from J, leaving 10 bases between. The CDR3 is made up of 14 amino acids. CDR3 sequence (DNA): TGTGCCAGCAGCCTGGGAGCAGCCCAAGAGACCCAGTACTTC. Translated: CASSLGAAQETQYF.

This chain links TRBV19 with TRBJ2-7, with a possible D match to TRBD2 (6 bases). CDR1 is LNHDA, CDR2 SQIVND, per germline (reference sequence). The CDR3 loop spans 12 amino acids. The ends were cut back, 5 bases at V and 6 bases at J, with 11 bases in the middle. Written as DNA, the CDR3 is TGTGCCAGTAGTGGGCCCGGGGGCGAGCAGTACTTC. Its protein is CASSGPGGEQYF.

The chain links TRBV24-1 to TRBJ2-2; possible D gene TRBD1, 6 bases. The CDR3 sequence is 17 residues long. Trimming left V 0 bases short and J 2 bases short, with 12 bases between. The germline V gene has CDR1 KGHDR and CDR2 SFDVKD. The CDR3 nucleotides read TGTGCCACCAGTGATTTGTCACAGGGAAAAAACACCGGGGAGCTGTTTTTT. It specifies CATSDLSQGKNTGELFF.

The chain employs TRBV11-3 and TRBJ2-7; 10 bases match TRBD1. J lost 3 bases, V lost 3 bases, and 5 bases had no gene match. The CDR3 loop spans 15 amino acids. Germline CDR1 and CDR2: SGHNT and YENEEA. CDR3 DNA sequence: TGTGCCAGCAGCTTGGGTGGACAGGGGGTCTACGAGCAGTACTTC. Its translation: CASSLGGQGVYEQYF.

The chain couples TRBV19 to TRBJ2-7; 10 bases align to TRBD1. J lost 4 bases, V lost 5 bases, and 5 bases had no gene match. The germline gives CDR1 LNHDA, CDR2 SQIVND (reference sequence). The CDR3 totals 14 residues. CDR3 protein: CASSPWDRGYEQYF. As DNA, the CDR3 is TGTGCCAGTAGTCCCTGGGACAGGGGATACGAGCAGTACTTC.

This chain joins TRBV7-2 and TRBJ1-4; no clear D gene. Germline CDR1 is SGHTA and CDR2 is FQGNSA. Trimming left V 5 bases short and J 8 bases short, with 12 bases between. The CDR3 contains 13 residues. CDR3 bases: TGTGCCAGCAGCCAGTTAGCGAGCGAAAAACTGTTTTTT. Translation gives CASSQLASEKLFF.

V and J are TRBV9 and TRBJ2-5, with D unclear. From germline, CDR1 is SGDLS and CDR2 YYNGEE. Deletions cut 0 bases from V and 2 bases from J, with 8 bases between. The CDR3 sequence is 14 residues long. This chain's CDR3 is CASSVGAQQETQYF. As DNA, the CDR3 is TGTGCCAGCAGCGTAGGGGCCCAACAAGAGACCCAGTACTTC.

This sequence joins TRBV6-2 or TRBV6-3 and TRBJ2-5; D remains unclear. V was clipped by 1 base and J by 1 base, with 10 bases between them. The CDR3 consists of 15 residues. The V gene's germline CDR1 is MNHEY and CDR2 SVGEGT. CDR3 residues: CASSYFETRQETQYF. CDR3 nucleotide sequence: TGTGCCAGCAGTTACTTTGAGACACGCCAAGAGACCCAGTACTTC.

The chain uses TRBV10-2 and TRBJ2-7; maybe TRBD1 (9 bases). Per germline, CDR1 WSHSY and CDR2 SAAADI. The CDR3 is 16 residues long. V lost 10 bases to trimming and J lost 7 bases, with 29 bases between them. The DNA of the CDR3 is TGCGCCACCAGGCCCCCACTTAGCGGGACAGGGAAGGAGCAGTACTTC. It specifies CATRPPLSGTGKEQYF.

The V call is TRBV5-4, the J call TRBJ2-5; D is possibly TRBD1 (5 bases). Trimming left V 0 bases short and J 1 base short, with 10 bases between. The CDR3 is 15 residues long. Germline loops: CDR1 SGHNT, CDR2 YYREEE (reference sequence). For the CDR3, the DNA is TGTGCCAGCAGCTTGGTGGGGCCTGGCCAAGAGACCCAGTACTTC. This translates into CASSLVGPGQETQYF.

The V gene is TRBV30, the J gene TRBJ2-1, with 12 nucleotides matching TRBD2. The germline V gene has CDR1 GTSNPN and CDR2 SVGIG (reference sequence). The CDR3 loop spans 16 amino acids. Losses at the gene ends were 0 bases for V and 14 bases for J; bases not matched to a gene: 14. The CDR3 bases are TGTGCCTGGAGTGTTCCAGGGTTGAGGACTAGCGGGAATAAGTTCTTC. It codes for CAWSVPGLRTSGNKFF.

This chain connects TRBV19 to TRBJ2-7; D perhaps matches TRBD1 (5 bases). CDR1 and CDR2 from the germline V gene are LNHDA and SQIVND (reference sequence). The ends were cut back, 4 bases at V and 3 bases at J, with 13 bases in the middle. This CDR3 contains 14 residues. DNA of the CDR3: TGTGCCAGTAGTACTGGGGCCGCCGGCTACGAGCAGTACTTC. The encoded protein is CASSTGAAGYEQYF.

V and J are TRBV30 and TRBJ1-5; D might be TRBD1 (5 bases). Germline V lookup: CDR1 GTSNPN, CDR2 SVGIG (reference sequence). The ends were cut back, 0 bases at V and 2 bases at J, with 11 bases in the middle. CDR3 length: 15 amino acids. CDR3 residues: CAWSVEGQGNQPQHF. In DNA, the CDR3 is TGTGCCTGGAGTGTGGAGGGGCAGGGCAATCAGCCCCAGCATTTT.

The chain links TRBV27 to TRBJ1-2; D is undetermined. Germline CDR1 reads MNHEY; CDR2 reads SMNVEV (reference sequence). This CDR3 is 12 amino acids long. Trimming took 1 base from V and 5 from J, leaving 5 bases between them. CDR3 DNA sequence: TGTGCCAGCAGTTTATTCGGGTATGGCTACACCTTC. Translating it yields CASSLFGYGYTF.